This TCR beta chain appears in the sequencing data of a study of identical twins. Study-level results: The same donors were not followed; conclusions instead depended on cross-sectional statistical analysis. Excess sharing between twins was weaker in beta out-of-frame sequences.

TCRdb fed the 5' RACE reads into MiXCR, producing one record per CDR3 protein. Altogether approximately 890,000 distinct CDR3 sequences are present, roughly an eighth being singletons, with the ten largest covering roughly 1.6%. The CDR3 loop spans 14 amino acids. Germline CDR1 reads MNHEY; CDR2 reads SMNVEV (reference sequence). V gave up 6 bases and J gave up 7 bases; unmatched junction bases: 8. Healthy Caucasians were all of the donors. With regard to this clonotype: No antigen is known for it.

The same specimen was also included in a second study, on yellow fever vaccine responses in identical twins.

This chain links TRBV27 with TRBJ1-2, with 10 bases identical to TRBD1. The material sequenced was PBMCs. The sequence was collected from a young woman in good health. In DNA form, the CDR3 reads TGTGCCAGCAGCCGACAGGGGGCTAGGGCTGGCTACACCTTC. Translating it yields CASSRQGARAGYTF.